This passage covers 23 T cell receptor beta chains from one sample sequenced in a study of Ad26.COV2.S vaccination and SARS-CoV-2 variants. Assay: immunoSEQ multiplex PCR; the TCRdb copy retains only in-frame clones and omits some. The sample has around 350,000 clones, 92% seen once. The material was peripheral blood, obtained after recovery from COVID-19. The receptors stem from a human donor who had recovered from COVID-19.

The chain joins TRBV6-6 to TRBJ2-7; D is possibly TRBD1 (6 bases). V lost 5 bases and J lost 5, with 25 bases in between. This CDR3 spans 17 amino acids. Germline V gene lookup returns CDR1 MNHNY and CDR2 SVGAGI (reference sequence). The CDR3 spells CASSPYINPRGHNEQYF. DNA of the CDR3: TGTGCCAGCAGTCCGTATATAAATCCCAGGGGTCACAACGAGCAGTACTTC.

In the case of this clone: The sample has other DNA sequences that encode this CDR3 too. V usage is TRBV6-5 and J usage is TRBJ2-2; D ambiguous. Trimming cost V 0 bases and J 4 bases, with 3 bases left between them. From germline, CDR1 is MNHEY and CDR2 SVGAGI. The CDR3 spans 13 residues. The CDR3 DNA is TGTGCCAGCAGTTACTCGAGCACCGGGGAGCTGTTTTTT. Translated: CASSYSSTGELFF.

The rearrangement uses TRBV7-2 and TRBJ2-5, with D possibly being TRBD2 (6 bases). This CDR3 spans 16 amino acids. Germline-derived CDR1 and CDR2 are SGHTA and FQGNSA. Trimming took 1 base from V and 2 from J, leaving 14 bases between them. CDR3 in amino acids: CASSLGVGRGQETQYF. The CDR3 DNA sequence: TGTGCCAGCAGCTTAGGCGTCGGACGGGGGCAAGAGACCCAGTACTTC.

The chain employs TRBV11-2 and TRBJ1-1; no definite D call. Germline-derived CDR1 and CDR2 are SGHAT and FQNNGV. Trimming stripped 2 bases from V and 4 bases from J, with 11 bases between. This CDR3 comprises 14 residues. This CDR3 reads CASSLQRVPTEAFF. The CDR3 coding sequence is TGTGCCAGCAGCTTACAGAGGGTGCCCACTGAAGCTTTCTTT.

This clone was seen only once. V and J are TRBV2 and TRBJ1-1; no firm D call. Trimming took 7 bases from V and 1 from J, leaving 4 bases between them. The CDR3 extends over 11 amino acids. Germline CDR1 SNHLY, CDR2 FYNNEI. CDR3 amino acids: CASTGNTEAFF. CDR3 sequence (DNA): TGTGCCAGCACAGGGAACACTGAAGCTTTCTTT.

This clone was detected once. The rearrangement uses TRBV9 and TRBJ2-3; weak D call: TRBD1 (5 bases). V was cut by 0 bases and J by 6 bases, with 11 bases left in between. Germline V gene sequence: CDR1 SGDLS, CDR2 YYNGEE. The CDR3 runs to 14 residues. The CDR3 loop is CASSVAPQGDTQYF. CDR3 DNA: TGTGCCAGCAGCGTAGCTCCCCAGGGCGATACGCAGTATTTT.

CDR3: CASSLEGRNSPLHF. In DNA, the CDR3 is TGTGCCAGCAGCTTAGAAGGAAGAAATTCACCCCTCCACTTT. The chain links TRBV7-6 to TRBJ1-6; no reliable D call. V was clipped by 1 base and J by 7 bases, with 8 bases between them. This CDR3 region has 14 residues. The germline V gene has CDR1 SGHVS and CDR2 FNYEAQ.

This clone was found once. The CDR3 bases are TGTGCCAGCAGTTACTCACTAAACTATGGCTACACCTTC. Its translation is CASSYSLNYGYTF. V usage is TRBV6-5 and J usage is TRBJ1-2; D not resolved. In germline, CDR1 is MNHEY, CDR2 SVGAGI. This CDR3 is 13 amino acids long. V lost 0 bases and J lost 2, with 4 bases in between.

The chain uses TRBV11-3 and TRBJ2-7; TRBD2 aligns across 8 bases. The germline V gene has CDR1 SGHNT and CDR2 YENEEA. CDR3 size: 14 residues. The junction had 4 bases not matched to a gene; V was cut back by 4 bases and J by 2 bases. The CDR3 spells CASSSGGTPYEQYF. The CDR3 bases are TGTGCCAGCAGCTCGGGGGGGACCCCCTACGAGCAGTACTTC. The whole variable domain, filled in from reference TRBV11-3 and TRBJ2-7, reads EAGVVQSPRYKIIEKKQPVAFWCNPISGHNTLYWYLQNLGQGPELLIRYENEEAVDDSQLPKDRFSAERLKGVDSTLKIQPAELGDSAVYLCASSSGGTPYEQYFGPGTRLTVT.

This rearrangement joins TRBV25-1 to TRBJ1-2, with 7 bases fitting TRBD1. The ends lost 1 base at V and 1 base at J; junction bases unmatched: 9. In germline, CDR1 is MGHDK, CDR2 SYGVNS. The CDR3 has 17 residues. The CDR3 loop is CASSEWDTGVNNYGYTF. The CDR3 DNA reads as TGTGCCAGCAGTGAATGGGATACAGGGGTAAATAACTATGGCTACACCTTC.

The J gene is TRBJ1-5, the V gene TRBV10-3; D may be TRBD1 (5 bases). CDR1 is ENHRY and CDR2 is SYGVKD in the germline V gene. This CDR3 has 13 amino acids. V was clipped by 6 bases and J by 7 bases, with 13 bases between them. Written as DNA, the CDR3 is TGTGCCATCAGCCCGGACAAGGGACAGCCCCAGCATTTT. Translation: CAISPDKGQPQHF.

To note about this clone: Germline and junction disagree at one end, which may indicate a read error. The CDR3 DNA sequence: TGCGCCCGCAGACGGGACAGGGGACCCGCAGATACGCAGTATTTT. Translated: CARRRDRGPADTQYF. The chain employs TRBV10-2 and TRBJ2-3; the match to TRBD1 covers 10 bases. There are 15 residues in the CDR3. Per germline, CDR1 WSHSY and CDR2 SAAADI.

The chain recombines TRBV5-1 with TRBJ2-1; no clear D. CDR1 and CDR2 from the germline V gene are SGHRS and YFSETQ. Between the trimmed V and J ends, which lost 1 base and 0 bases, there was a span of 8 bases. There are 15 residues in the CDR3. The CDR3 loop reads CASSLISSSYNEQFF. CDR3 DNA sequence: TGCGCCAGCAGCTTGATTTCAAGCTCCTACAATGAGCAGTTCTTC.

The chain carries TRBV13 and TRBJ2-3; 7 bases line up with TRBD1. The CDR3 loop spans 14 amino acids. Germline trimming cut 2 bases from V and 1 base from J; bases unmatched to any gene: 0. Germline assignment: CDR1 PRHDT and CDR2 FYEKMQ (reference sequence). CDR3 in amino acids: CASSLRGRTDTQYF. CDR3 sequence (DNA): TGTGCCAGCAGCTTAAGGGGGCGCACAGATACGCAGTATTTT. The complete variable domain, with remaining parts taken from reference TRBV13 and TRBJ2-3, reads AAGVIQSPRHLIKEKRETATLKCYPIPRHDTVYWYQQGPGQDPQFLISFYEKMQSDKGSIPDRFSAQQFSDYHSELNMSSLELGDSALYFCASSLRGRTDTQYFGPGTRLTVL.

The rearrangement links TRBV7-8 to TRBJ2-7; TRBD2 is a possible D gene (6 bases). This CDR3 region has 14 residues. V was cut by 6 bases and J by 3 bases, with 15 bases left in between. Germline V gene data show CDR1 as SGHVS and CDR2 as FQNEAQ. CDR3: CASRITDGSYEQYF. As DNA, the CDR3 is TGTGCCAGCAGGATCACTGACGGGAGCTACGAGCAGTACTTC.

The CDR3 DNA reads as TGCGCCAGCAGCCAAGAACGGACAGGAGGTTATAATTCACCCCTCCACTTT. Its protein product is CASSQERTGGYNSPLHF. V and J are TRBV4-3 and TRBJ1-6; 7 nucleotides line up with TRBD1. The V and J ends lost 0 bases and 4 bases, in that order; junction bases with no gene match: 6. CDR3 size: 17 residues. Germline V CDR1 and CDR2: LGHNA, YSLEER.

V is TRBV5-6 and J is TRBJ2-1, with 7 nucleotides matching TRBD1. Germline V gene data show CDR1 as SGHDT and CDR2 as YYEEEE. V lost 5 bases, J lost 8 bases, and 10 bases stayed unmatched. The CDR3 totals 14 residues. The CDR3 region has the DNA TGTGCCAGCAGAGCCGGGACAGTTTCAGATGAGCAGTTCTTC. This gives the protein CASRAGTVSDEQFF. The full variable domain, completed using reference TRBV5-6 and TRBJ2-1, is DAGVTQSPTHLIKTRGQQVTLRCSPKSGHDTVSWYQQALGQGPQFIFQYYEEEERQRGNFPDRFSGHQFPNYSSELNVNALLLGDSALYLCASRAGTVSDEQFFGPGTRLTVL.

The rearrangement links TRBV4-1 to TRBJ1-2; 8 bases are shared with TRBD1. CDR3 size: 15 residues. Germline V gene lookup returns CDR1 MGHRA and CDR2 YSYEKL. The trim removed 4 bases at V and 0 bases at J, leaving 4 bases unmatched. In DNA, the CDR3 is TGCGCCAGCAGCCGTGAACAGGGGGCTAACTATGGCTACACCTTC. Protein: CASSREQGANYGYTF.

The chain uses TRBV13 and TRBJ1-1; the D is unclear. Per the germline V gene, CDR1 is PRHDT and CDR2 is FYEKMQ (reference sequence). CDR3 length: 12 amino acids. V was trimmed by 2 bases and J by 1 base, leaving 2 bases between them. DNA of the CDR3: TGTGCCAGCAGCTTAAAGAACACTGAAGCTTTCTTT. Residues: CASSLKNTEAFF.

V gene TRBV18 combines with J gene TRBJ1-1; D might be TRBD1 (6 bases). Trimming took off 2 bases at V and 7 bases at J, with 8 bases between the two ends. Germline lookup yields CDR1 KGHSH and CDR2 LQKENI. The CDR3 consists of 12 residues. This CDR3 reads CASSPKDSEAFF. The CDR3 DNA is TGTGCCAGCTCACCAAAGGACAGTGAAGCTTTCTTT.

This sequence joins TRBV9 and TRBJ2-3, with 14 bases that match TRBD2. Germline CDR1 and CDR2: SGDLS and YYNGEE. This CDR3 has 18 amino acids. V lost 3 bases, J lost 4 bases, and 10 bases stayed unmatched. CDR3 residues: CASSANQRLAGGADTQYF. The CDR3 coding sequence is TGTGCCAGCAGCGCAAACCAGAGACTAGCGGGGGGGGCAGATACGCAGTATTTT. Drawing the rest from reference TRBV9 and TRBJ2-3, the complete variable domain is DSGVTQTPKHLITATGQRVTLRCSPRSGDLSVYWYQQSLDQGLQFLIQYYNGEERAKGNILERFSAQQFPDLHSELNLSSLELGDSALYFCASSANQRLAGGADTQYFGPGTRLTVL.

This clone was seen more than once but under ten times. The chain combines TRBV24-1 with TRBJ1-6, with D unclear. The CDR3 length is 19 residues. Trimming pared 5 bases from V and 6 bases from J, leaving 25 bases between. Germline-derived CDR1 and CDR2 are KGHDR and SFDVKD. This CDR3 is CATSAVSARNPGSNSPLHF. CDR3 bases: TGTGCCACCAGTGCCGTCAGCGCGAGGAACCCCGGGAGTAATTCACCCCTCCACTTT.

This rearrangement joins TRBV27 to TRBJ1-2, with 8 bases that match TRBD1. Germline CDR1 reads MNHEY; CDR2 reads SMNVEV (reference sequence). J gave up 8 bases and V 4 bases, and 6 bases lay outside the gene matches. The CDR3 has 13 amino acids. The CDR3 here is CASSSDRGWGYTF. In DNA form, the CDR3 reads TGTGCCAGCAGTTCAGACAGGGGTTGGGGCTACACCTTC.